These 10 T cell receptor beta chains were all obtained from the same sample, sequenced in a study of cytomegalovirus exposure and HLA in healthy donors. PCR primers comprised 60 Vbeta and 13 Jbeta primers. Produced via immunoSEQ multiplex PCR; TCRdb's table is partial and in-frame only. The sample holds approximately 100,000 clones, around 62% seen once. Sequencing was carried out using PBMCs. The receptors here all came from a man aged 25-40 years in good health and CMV-seropositive.

This chain joins TRBV6-1 and TRBJ2-6; D may be TRBD1 (5 bases). CDR1 and CDR2 (germline): MNHNS, SASEGT. This CDR3 is 15 amino acids long. V lost 8 bases and J lost 1, with 12 bases in between. CDR3 nucleotide sequence: TGTGCCAGCTCGCAGGGCTCTTCTGGGGCCAACGTCCTGACTTTC. Its protein is CASSQGSSGANVLTF.

The rearrangement joins TRBV7-2 to TRBJ2-3; maybe TRBD2 (6 bases). The CDR3 spans 15 residues. Germline-derived CDR1 and CDR2 are SGHTA and FQGNSA. V was pared by 5 bases and J by 0 bases, with 12 bases between. This chain's CDR3 is CASSISGTSTDTQYF. The DNA for the CDR3 is TGTGCCAGCAGCATTAGTGGGACTAGCACAGATACGCAGTATTTT.

This clone was found once. This chain connects TRBV6-4 to TRBJ2-7; D may be TRBD1 (7 bases). The CDR3 has 14 residues. With 6 bases removed from V and 1 base from J, the gap between germline ends came to 13 bases. CDR1 is MRHNA and CDR2 is SNTAGT in the germline V gene. The CDR3 loop reads CASRGRGVSYEQYF. As DNA, the CDR3 is TGTGCCAGCAGGGGCAGGGGGGTTTCCTACGAGCAGTACTTC.

The rearrangement joins TRBV4-1 to TRBJ2-5, with 9 bases aligning to TRBD1. The germline CDR1 and CDR2 sequences are MGHRA and YSYEKL. The V and J ends lost 2 bases and 5 bases, in that order; junction bases with no gene match: 9. The CDR3 covers 16 residues. CDR3 coding DNA: TGCGCCAGCAGCCAACCCAGACAGGGGGTTAGGGAGACCCAGTACTTC. The encoded protein is CASSQPRQGVRETQYF.

Comment on this clone: Other DNA sequences from this sample encode an identical CDR3 as well. V and J are TRBV5-1 and TRBJ2-7; TRBD1 agrees at 10 bases. The CDR3 runs to 14 residues. Germline CDR1 is SGHRS and CDR2 is YFSETQ. Germline trimming cut 0 bases from V and 4 bases from J; bases unmatched to any gene: 1. The CDR3 spells CASSLGQGAYEQYF. Written as DNA, the CDR3 is TGCGCCAGCAGCTTGGGACAGGGGGCTTACGAGCAGTACTTC.

V gene TRBV7-9 combines with J gene TRBJ1-4; D is ambiguous. CDR3 length: 11 amino acids. Germline loops: CDR1 SEHNR, CDR2 FQNEAQ (reference sequence). In DNA form, the CDR3 reads TGTGCTGGCGAGGAAGGAGAAAAACTGTTTTTT. Amino acids: CAGEEGEKLFF.

This rearrangement joins TRBV5-1 to TRBJ2-3; TRBD2 matches 12 bases. Looked up from germline, CDR1 is SGHRS and CDR2 is YFSETQ. V dropped 4 bases and J dropped 4; count of bases not matched to a gene: 7. This CDR3 contains 16 residues. Here the CDR3 DNA reads TGCGCCAGCAGCCAATCTAGCGGGGGGGCCCCAGATACGCAGTATTTT. Translation: CASSQSSGGAPDTQYF.

This clone was detected only a few times. This chain links TRBV7-8 with TRBJ2-1; a weak D match, TRBD2 (6 bases). The CDR3 totals 14 residues. Trimming left V 1 base short and J 6 bases short, with 10 bases between. CDR1 and CDR2 from the germline V gene are SGHVS and FQNEAQ. In DNA form, the CDR3 reads TGTGCCAGCAGCTTAGTTGGTAGCGGCAATGAGCAGTTCTTC. Its translation is CASSLVGSGNEQFF.

Comments on this clone: This specimen includes other DNA sequences encoding the same CDR3. The V call is TRBV5-1, the J call TRBJ1-5; D call uncertain. This CDR3 spans 15 amino acids. Between the trimmed V and J ends, which lost 0 bases and 2 bases, there was a span of 9 bases. Looked up from germline, CDR1 is SGHRS and CDR2 is YFSETQ. CDR3 sequence: CASSLGQGGNQPQHF. The CDR3 coding sequence is TGCGCCAGCAGCTTGGGACAAGGCGGCAATCAGCCCCAGCATTTT.

The CDR3 region is CASRDSSYNEQFF. In DNA, the CDR3 is TGCGCCAGCAGGGACTCTTCCTACAATGAGCAGTTCTTC. The V gene is TRBV10-2, the J gene TRBJ2-1, with D perhaps TRBD2 (5 bases). The CDR3 is 13 amino acids. Per the germline V gene, CDR1 is WSHSY and CDR2 is SAAADI. Trimming removed 6 bases from V and 1 base from J, with 7 bases in between.